This note documents a single T cell receptor beta chain sequence. Its antigen remains unknown. The data are from a study of shared clonotypes between healthy human individuals. Study outcomes and limitations: Clonotypes shared by all four sorted-subset donors had higher generation probabilities than non-shared clonotypes.

Method: immunoSEQ multiplex PCR; TCRdb's copy keeps in-frame clones and lacks some. The sample lists 2 million to 2.5 million clones, approximately 94% occurring once. The CDR3 has 14 amino acids. Germline V gene sequence: CDR1 SGDLS, CDR2 YYNGEE. V shed 3 bases, J shed 1 base, and the junction held 3 bases outside the gene matches. The sample comprised naive CD4+ T cells sorted from blood. Subset noted: CD45RA+ positively selected. This TCR came from a young man in good health. This chain uses TRBV9 with TRBJ1-1; TRBD1 matches 7 bases. CDR3: CASSGQGTNTEAFF. The CDR3 DNA follows: TGTGCCAGCAGCGGACAGGGAACGAACACTGAAGCTTTCTTT.